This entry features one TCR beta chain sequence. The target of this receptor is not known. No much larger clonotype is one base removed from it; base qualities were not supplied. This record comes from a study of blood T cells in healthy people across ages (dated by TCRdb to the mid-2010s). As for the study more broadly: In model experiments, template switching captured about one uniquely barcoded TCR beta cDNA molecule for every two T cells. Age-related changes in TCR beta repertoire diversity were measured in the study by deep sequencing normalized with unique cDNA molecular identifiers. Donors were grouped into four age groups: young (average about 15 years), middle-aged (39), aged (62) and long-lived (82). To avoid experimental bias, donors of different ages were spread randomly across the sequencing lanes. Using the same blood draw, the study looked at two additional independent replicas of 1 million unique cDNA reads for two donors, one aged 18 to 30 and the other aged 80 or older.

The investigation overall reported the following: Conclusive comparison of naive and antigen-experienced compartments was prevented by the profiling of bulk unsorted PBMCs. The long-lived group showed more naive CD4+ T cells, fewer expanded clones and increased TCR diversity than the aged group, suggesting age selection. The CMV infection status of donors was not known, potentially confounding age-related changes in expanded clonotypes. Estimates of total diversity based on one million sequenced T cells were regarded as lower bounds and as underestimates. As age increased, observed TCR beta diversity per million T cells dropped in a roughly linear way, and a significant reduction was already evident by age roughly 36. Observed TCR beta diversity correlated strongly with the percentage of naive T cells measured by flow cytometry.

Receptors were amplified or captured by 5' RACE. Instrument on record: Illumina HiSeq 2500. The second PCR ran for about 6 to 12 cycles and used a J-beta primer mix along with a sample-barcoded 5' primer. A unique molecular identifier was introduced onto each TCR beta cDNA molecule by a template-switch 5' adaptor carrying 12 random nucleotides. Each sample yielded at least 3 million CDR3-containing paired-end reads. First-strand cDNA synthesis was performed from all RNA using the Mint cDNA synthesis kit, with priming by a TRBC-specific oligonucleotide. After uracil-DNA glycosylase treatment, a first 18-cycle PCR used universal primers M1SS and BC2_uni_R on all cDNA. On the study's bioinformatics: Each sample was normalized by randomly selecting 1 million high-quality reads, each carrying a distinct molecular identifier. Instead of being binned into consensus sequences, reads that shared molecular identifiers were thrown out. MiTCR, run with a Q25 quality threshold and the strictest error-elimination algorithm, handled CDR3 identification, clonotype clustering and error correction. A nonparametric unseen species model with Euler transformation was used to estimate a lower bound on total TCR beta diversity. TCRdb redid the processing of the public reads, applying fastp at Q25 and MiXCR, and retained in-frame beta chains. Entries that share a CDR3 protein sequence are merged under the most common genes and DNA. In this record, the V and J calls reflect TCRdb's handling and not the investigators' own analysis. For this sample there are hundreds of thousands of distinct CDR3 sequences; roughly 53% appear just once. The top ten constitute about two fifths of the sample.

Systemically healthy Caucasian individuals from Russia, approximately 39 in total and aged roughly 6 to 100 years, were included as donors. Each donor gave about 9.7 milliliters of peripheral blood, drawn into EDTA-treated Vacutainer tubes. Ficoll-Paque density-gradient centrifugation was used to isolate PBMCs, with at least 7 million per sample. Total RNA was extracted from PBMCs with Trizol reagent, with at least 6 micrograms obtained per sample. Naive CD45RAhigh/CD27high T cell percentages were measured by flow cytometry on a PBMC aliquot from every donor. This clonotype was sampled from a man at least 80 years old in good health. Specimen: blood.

The DNA reads as follows: TGCAGCGTTGACCCCCCGGCCGCAATTTCTGAGCAGTTCTTC. Its protein product is CSVDPPAAISEQFF. Recombination connected TRBV29-1 to TRBJ2-1, with no confident D gene call. Via the germline V gene, CDR1 is SQVTM and CDR2 ANQGSEA. The junction carries 18 bases between V and J, which are trimmed by 3 bases and 9 bases respectively. From the cysteine up to the phenylalanine, the CDR3 has a length of 14 residues. The CDR3 DNA has 42 bases and is translated from base 1.